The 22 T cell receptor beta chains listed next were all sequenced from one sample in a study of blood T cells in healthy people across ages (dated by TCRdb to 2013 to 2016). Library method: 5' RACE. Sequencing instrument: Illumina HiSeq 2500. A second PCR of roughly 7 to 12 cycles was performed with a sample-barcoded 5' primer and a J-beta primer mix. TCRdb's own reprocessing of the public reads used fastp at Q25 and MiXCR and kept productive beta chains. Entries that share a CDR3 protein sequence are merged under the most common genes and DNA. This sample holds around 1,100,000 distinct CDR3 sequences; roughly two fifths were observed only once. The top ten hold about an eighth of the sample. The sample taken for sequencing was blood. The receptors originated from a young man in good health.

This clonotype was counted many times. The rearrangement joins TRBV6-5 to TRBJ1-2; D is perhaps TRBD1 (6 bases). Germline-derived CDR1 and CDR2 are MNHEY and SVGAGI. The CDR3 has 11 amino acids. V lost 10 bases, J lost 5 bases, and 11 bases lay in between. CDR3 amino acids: CATQGIYGYTF. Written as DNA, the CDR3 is TGTGCCACCCAGGGGATTTATGGCTACACCTTC.

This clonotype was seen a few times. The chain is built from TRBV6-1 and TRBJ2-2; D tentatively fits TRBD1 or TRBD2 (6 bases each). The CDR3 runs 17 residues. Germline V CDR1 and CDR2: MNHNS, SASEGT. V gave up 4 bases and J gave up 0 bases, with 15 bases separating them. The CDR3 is CASSGKGRGANTGELFF. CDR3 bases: TGTGCCAGCAGTGGGAAGGGAAGGGGGGCGAACACCGGGGAGCTGTTTTTT.

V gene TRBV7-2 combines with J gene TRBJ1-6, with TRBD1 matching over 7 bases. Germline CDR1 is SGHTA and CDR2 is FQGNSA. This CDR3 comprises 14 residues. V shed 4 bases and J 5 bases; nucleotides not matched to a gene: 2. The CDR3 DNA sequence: TGTGCCAGCAGCTCCCAGGGGGATAATTCACCCCTCCACTTT. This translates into CASSSQGDNSPLHF.

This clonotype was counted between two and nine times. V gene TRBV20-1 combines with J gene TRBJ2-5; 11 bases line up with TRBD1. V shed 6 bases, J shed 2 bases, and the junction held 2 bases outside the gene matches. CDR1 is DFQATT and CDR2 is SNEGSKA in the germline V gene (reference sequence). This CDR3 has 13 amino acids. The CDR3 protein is CSADRGRQETQYF. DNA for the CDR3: TGCAGTGCGGACAGGGGGCGGCAAGAGACCCAGTACTTC.

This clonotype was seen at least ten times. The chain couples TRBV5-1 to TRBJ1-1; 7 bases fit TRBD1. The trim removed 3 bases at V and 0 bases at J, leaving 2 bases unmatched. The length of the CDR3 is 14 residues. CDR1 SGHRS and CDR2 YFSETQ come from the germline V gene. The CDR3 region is CASSSQGLNTEAFF. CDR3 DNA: TGCGCCAGCAGCTCACAGGGGTTGAACACTGAAGCTTTCTTT.

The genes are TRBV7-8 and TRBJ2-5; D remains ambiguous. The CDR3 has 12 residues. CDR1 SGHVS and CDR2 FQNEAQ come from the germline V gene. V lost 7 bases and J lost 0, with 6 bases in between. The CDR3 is CASTGYQETQYF. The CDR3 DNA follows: TGTGCCAGCACTGGGTACCAAGAGACCCAGTACTTC.

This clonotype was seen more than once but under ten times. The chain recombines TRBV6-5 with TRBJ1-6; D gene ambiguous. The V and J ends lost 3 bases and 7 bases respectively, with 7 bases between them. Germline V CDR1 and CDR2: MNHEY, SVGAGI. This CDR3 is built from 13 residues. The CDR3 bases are TGTGCCAGCAGTTATCTTTCAAATTCACCCCTCCACTTT. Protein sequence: CASSYLSNSPLHF.

As DNA, the CDR3 is TGCGCCAGCAGCCTAGGGTTTTCTTGCGAGCAGTACTTC. The encoded protein is CASSLGFSCEQYF. This chain connects TRBV5-1 to TRBJ2-5; D call uncertain. The DNA matches TRBJ2-7 better at its end, which makes the J call doubtful. The CDR3 has 13 amino acids. From germline, CDR1 is SGHRS and CDR2 YFSETQ.

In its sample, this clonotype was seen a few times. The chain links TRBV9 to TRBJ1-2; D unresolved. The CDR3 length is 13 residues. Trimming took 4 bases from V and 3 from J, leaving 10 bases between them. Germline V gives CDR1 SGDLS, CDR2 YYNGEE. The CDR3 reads CASSPRSDYGYTF. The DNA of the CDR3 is TGTGCCAGCAGCCCCCGTTCGGACTATGGCTACACCTTC.

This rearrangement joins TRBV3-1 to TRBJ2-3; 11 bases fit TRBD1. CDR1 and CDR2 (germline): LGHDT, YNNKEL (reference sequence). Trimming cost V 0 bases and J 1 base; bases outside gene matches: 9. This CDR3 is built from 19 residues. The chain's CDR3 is CASSQEGTGGMGGTDTQYF. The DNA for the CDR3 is TGTGCCAGCAGCCAAGAGGGGACAGGGGGGATGGGAGGCACAGATACGCAGTATTTT.

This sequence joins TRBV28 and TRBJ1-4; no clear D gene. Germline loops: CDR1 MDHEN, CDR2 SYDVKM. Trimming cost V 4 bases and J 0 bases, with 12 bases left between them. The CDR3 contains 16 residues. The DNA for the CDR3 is TGTGCCAGCAGTTCCGGCAACCACGCAACTAATGAAAAACTGTTTTTT. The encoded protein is CASSSGNHATNEKLFF. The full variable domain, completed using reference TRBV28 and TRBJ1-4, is DVKVTQSSRYLVKRTGEKVFLECVQDMDHENMFWYRQDPGLGLRLIYFSYDVKMKEKGDIPEGYSVSREKKERFSLILESASTNQTSMYLCASSSGNHATNEKLFFGSGTQLSVL.

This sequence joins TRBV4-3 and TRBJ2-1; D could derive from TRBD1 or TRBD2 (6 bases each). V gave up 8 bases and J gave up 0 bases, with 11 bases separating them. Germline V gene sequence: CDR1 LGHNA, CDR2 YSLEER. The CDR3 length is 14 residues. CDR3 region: CASRRGLSYNEQFF. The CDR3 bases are TGCGCCAGCCGCCGGGGGCTCTCCTACAATGAGCAGTTCTTC.

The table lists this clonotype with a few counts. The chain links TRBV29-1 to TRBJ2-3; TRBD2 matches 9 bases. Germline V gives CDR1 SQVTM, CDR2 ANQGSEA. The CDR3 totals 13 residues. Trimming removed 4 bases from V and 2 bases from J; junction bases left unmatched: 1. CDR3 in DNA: TGCAGCGTTGGCGGGGGGGACACAGATACGCAGTATTTT. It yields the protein CSVGGGDTDTQYF.

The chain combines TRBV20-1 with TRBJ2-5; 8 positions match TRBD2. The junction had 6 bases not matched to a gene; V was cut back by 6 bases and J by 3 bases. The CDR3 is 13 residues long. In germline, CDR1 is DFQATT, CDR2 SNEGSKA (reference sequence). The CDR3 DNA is TGCAGTGCATGGACGGGGGGGAAAGAGACCCAGTACTTC. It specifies CSAWTGGKETQYF.

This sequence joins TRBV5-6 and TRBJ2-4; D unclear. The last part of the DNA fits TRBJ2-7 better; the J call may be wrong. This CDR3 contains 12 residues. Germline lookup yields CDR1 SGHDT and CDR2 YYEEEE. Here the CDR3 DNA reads TGTGCCAGCAGCTCCATCCTTAACGAGCAGTACTTC. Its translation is CASSSILNEQYF.

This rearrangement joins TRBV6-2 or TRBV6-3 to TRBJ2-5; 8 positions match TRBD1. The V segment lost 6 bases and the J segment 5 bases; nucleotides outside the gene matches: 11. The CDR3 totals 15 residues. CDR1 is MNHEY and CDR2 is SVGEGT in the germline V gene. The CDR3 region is CASRDRQGFWETQYF. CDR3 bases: TGTGCCAGCAGGGATAGACAGGGGTTCTGGGAGACCCAGTACTTC.

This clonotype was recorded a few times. The CDR3 sequence is CASRGQETQYF. In nucleotides, the CDR3 is TGTGCCAGCAGAGGTCAAGAGACCCAGTACTTC. The rearrangement joins TRBV6-5 to TRBJ2-5; D is unclear. This CDR3 has 11 amino acids. The V gene lost 6 bases and the J gene lost 2 bases, with 4 bases spanning the gap. The germline V gene encodes CDR1 MNHEY and CDR2 SVGAGI.

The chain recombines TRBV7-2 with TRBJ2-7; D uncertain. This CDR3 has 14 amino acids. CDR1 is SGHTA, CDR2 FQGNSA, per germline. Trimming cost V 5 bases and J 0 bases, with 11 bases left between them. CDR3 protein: CASSQTRSSYEQYF. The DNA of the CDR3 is TGTGCCAGCAGCCAAACAAGGAGCTCCTACGAGCAGTACTTC.

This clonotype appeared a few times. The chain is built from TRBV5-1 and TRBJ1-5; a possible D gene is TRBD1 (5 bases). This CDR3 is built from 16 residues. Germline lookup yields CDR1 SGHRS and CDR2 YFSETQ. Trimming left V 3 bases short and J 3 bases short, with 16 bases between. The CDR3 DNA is TGCGCCAGCAGCTCAGGTCCCCAGGGAATCAATCAGCCCCAGCATTTT. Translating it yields CASSSGPQGINQPQHF.

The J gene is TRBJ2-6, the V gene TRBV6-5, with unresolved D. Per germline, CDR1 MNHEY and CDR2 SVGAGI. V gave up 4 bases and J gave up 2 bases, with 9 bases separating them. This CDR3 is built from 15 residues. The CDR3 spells CASSSDLTGANVLTF. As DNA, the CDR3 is TGTGCCAGCAGTTCGGATTTAACTGGGGCCAACGTCCTGACTTTC.

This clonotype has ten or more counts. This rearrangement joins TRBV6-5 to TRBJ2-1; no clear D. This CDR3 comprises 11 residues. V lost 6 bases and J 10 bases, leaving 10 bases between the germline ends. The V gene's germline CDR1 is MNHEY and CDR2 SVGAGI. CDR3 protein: CASSRLGEQFF. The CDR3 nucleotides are TGTGCCAGCAGCCGATTGGGGGAGCAGTTCTTC.

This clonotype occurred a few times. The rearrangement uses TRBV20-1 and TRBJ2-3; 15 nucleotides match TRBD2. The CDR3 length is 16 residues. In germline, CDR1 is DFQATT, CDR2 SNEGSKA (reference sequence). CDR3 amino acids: CSVDGTSGGLADTQYF. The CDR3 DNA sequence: TGCAGCGTAGACGGGACTAGCGGGGGGTTGGCAGATACGCAGTATTTT.